The sequence of this T cell receptor (beta chain) was determined in a study of cytomegalovirus exposure and HLA in healthy donors. Points from the study as a whole: Highly shared sequence variants in one cluster were likely a sequencing artifact.

This clone was found a few times. The antigen remains unidentified. The V segment lost 0 bases and the J segment 5 bases; nucleotides outside the gene matches: 6. This CDR3 spans 15 amino acids. The germline CDR1 and CDR2 sequences are SGHRS and YFSETQ. Amplification used 60 Vbeta primers and 13 Jbeta primers. The table came from immunoSEQ multiplex PCR; TCRdb's copy has only in-frame clones and leaves some out. The repertoire holds approximately 99,000 clones, roughly 76% seen once, with less than 4.5% in the top ten. J is TRBJ2-5 and V is TRBV5-1, with TRBD1 matching 8 bases. The receptor comes from a man aged 40-55 years in good health and CMV-seronegative. The sample consisted of PBMCs. The DNA of the CDR3 is TGCGCCAGCAGCTTGGGTGGGGACAGGCTGGAGACCCAGTACTTC. Its protein product is CASSLGGDRLETQYF.